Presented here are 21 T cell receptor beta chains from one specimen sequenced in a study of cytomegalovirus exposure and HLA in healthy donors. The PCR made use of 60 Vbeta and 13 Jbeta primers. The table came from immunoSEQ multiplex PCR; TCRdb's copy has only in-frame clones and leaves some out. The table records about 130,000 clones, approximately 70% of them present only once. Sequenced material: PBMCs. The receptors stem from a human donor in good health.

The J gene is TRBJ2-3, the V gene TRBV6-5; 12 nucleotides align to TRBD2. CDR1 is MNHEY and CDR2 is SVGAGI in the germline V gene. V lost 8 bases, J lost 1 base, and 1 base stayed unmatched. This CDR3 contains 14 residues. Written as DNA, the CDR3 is TGTGCCAGCCGGACTAGCGGGGGCACAGATACGCAGTATTTT. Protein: CASRTSGGTDTQYF.

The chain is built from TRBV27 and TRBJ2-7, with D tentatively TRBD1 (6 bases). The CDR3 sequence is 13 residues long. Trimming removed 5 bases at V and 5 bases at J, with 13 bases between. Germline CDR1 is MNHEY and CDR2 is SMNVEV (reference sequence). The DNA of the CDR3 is TGTGCCAGCAGTACGGACAGAGACGACGAGCAGTACTTC. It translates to CASSTDRDDEQYF.

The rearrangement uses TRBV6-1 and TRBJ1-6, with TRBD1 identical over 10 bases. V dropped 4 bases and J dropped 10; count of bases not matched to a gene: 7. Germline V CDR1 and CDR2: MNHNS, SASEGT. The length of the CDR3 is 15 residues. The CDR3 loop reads CASSGGTGARSPLHF. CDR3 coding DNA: TGTGCCAGCAGTGGGGGGACAGGGGCCCGGTCACCCCTCCACTTT.

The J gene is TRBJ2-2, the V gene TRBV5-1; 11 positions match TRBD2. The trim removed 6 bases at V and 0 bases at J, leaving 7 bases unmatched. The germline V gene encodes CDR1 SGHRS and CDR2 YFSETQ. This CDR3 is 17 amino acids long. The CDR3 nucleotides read TGCGCCAGCACCGGGACTAGCGGAAAGGCGAACACCGGGGAGCTGTTTTTT. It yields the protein CASTGTSGKANTGELFF.

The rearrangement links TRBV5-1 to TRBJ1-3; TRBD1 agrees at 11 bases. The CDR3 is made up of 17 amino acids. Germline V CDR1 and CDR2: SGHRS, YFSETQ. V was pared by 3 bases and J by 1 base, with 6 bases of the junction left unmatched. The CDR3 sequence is CASSWGDRGSSGNTIYF. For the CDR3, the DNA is TGCGCCAGCAGCTGGGGGGACAGGGGGTCTTCTGGAAACACCATATATTTT.

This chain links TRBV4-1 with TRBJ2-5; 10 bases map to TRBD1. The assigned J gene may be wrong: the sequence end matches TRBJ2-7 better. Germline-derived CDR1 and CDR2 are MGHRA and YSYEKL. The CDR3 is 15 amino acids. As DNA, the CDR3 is TGCGCCAGCAGCCCTCGGACAGGGGGATCCTACGAGCAGTACTTC. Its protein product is CASSPRTGGSYEQYF.

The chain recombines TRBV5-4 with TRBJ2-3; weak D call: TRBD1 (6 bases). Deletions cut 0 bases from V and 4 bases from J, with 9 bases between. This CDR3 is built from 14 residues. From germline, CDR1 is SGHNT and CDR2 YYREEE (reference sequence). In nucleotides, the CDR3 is TGTGCCAGCAGCTTGGCCAACAGGGCAGATACGCAGTATTTT. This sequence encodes CASSLANRADTQYF.

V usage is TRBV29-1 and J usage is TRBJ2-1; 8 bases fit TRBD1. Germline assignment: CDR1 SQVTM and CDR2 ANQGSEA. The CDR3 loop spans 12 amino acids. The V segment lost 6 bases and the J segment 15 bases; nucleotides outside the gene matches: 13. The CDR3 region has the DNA TGCAGCGTATACGACCAGGGGGCAGGTCGGTTCTTC. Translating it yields CSVYDQGAGRFF.

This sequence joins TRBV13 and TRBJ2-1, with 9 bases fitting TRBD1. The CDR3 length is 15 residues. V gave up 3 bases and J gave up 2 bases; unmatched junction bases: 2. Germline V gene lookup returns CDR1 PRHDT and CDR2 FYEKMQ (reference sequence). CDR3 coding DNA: TGTGCCAGCAGCTTGGGGGACAGGGCCTACAATGAGCAGTTCTTC. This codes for CASSLGDRAYNEQFF.

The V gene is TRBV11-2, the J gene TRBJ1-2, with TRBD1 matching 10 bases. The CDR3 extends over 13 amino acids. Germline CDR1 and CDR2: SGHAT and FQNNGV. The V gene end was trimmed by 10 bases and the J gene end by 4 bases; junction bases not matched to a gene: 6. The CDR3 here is CATARDRGYGYTF. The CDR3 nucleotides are TGTGCCACCGCCCGGGACAGGGGCTATGGCTACACCTTC.

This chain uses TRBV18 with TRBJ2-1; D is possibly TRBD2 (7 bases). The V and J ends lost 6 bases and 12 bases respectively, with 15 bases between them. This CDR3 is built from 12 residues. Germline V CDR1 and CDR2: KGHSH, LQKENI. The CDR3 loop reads CASSPSGGWQFF. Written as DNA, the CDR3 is TGTGCCAGCTCCCCATCGGGGGGCTGGCAGTTCTTC. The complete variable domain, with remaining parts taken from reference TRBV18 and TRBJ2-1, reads NAGVMQNPRHLVRRRGQEARLRCSPMKGHSHVYWYRQLPEEGLKFMVYLQKENIIDESGMPKERFSAEFPKEGPSILRIQQVVRGDSAAYFCASSPSGGWQFFGPGTRLTVL.

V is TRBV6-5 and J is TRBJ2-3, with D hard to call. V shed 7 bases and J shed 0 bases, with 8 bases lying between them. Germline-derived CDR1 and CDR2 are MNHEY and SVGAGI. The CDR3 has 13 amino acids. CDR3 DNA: TGTGCCAGCACGGGTACTAGCACAGATACGCAGTATTTT. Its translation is CASTGTSTDTQYF.

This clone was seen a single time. CDR3 loop: CASGLVPGGELFF. The CDR3 DNA sequence: TGTGCTAGTGGTTTGGTACCGGGCGGGGAGCTGTTTTTT. V and J are TRBV12-5 and TRBJ2-2; D is unresolved. V was trimmed by 0 bases and J by 7 bases, leaving 6 bases between them. The length of the CDR3 is 13 residues. The germline V gene encodes CDR1 LGHNT and CDR2 FRNRAP.

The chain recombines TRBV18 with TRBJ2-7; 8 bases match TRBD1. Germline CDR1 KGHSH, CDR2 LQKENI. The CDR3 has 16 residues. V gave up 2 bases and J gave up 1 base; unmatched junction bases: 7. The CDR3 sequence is CASSPRGQGRSYEQYF. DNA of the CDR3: TGTGCCAGCTCACCAAGAGGACAGGGTCGTTCCTACGAGCAGTACTTC.

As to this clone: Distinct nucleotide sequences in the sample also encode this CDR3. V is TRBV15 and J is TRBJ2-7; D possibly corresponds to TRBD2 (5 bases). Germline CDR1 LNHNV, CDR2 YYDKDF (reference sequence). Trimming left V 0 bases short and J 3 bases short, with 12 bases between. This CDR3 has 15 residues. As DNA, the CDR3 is TGTGCCACCAGCAGAGAGAAGCTAGCAGTCTACGAGCAGTACTTC. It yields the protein CATSREKLAVYEQYF.

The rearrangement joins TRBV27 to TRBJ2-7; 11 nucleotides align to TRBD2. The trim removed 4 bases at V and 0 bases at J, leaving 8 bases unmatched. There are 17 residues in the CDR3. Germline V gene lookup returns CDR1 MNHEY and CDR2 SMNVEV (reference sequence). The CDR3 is CASSYGTSGYSSYEQYF. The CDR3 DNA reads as TGTGCCAGCAGTTACGGGACTAGCGGATACAGCTCCTACGAGCAGTACTTC.

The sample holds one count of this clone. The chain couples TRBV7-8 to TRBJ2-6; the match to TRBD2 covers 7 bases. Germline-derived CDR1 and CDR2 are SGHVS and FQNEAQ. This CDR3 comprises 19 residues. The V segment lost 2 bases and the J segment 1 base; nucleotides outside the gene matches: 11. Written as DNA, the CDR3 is TGTGCCAGCAGCTTAATGCCGGCGGGGGTTAGGTCTGGGGCCAACGTCCTGACTTTC. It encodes CASSLMPAGVRSGANVLTF.

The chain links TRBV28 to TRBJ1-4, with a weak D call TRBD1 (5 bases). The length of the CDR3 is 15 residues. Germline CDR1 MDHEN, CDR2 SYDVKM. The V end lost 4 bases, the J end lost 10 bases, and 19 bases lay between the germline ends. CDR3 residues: CASSSFRVAGGKLFF. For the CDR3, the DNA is TGTGCCAGCAGTTCGTTCAGGGTAGCTGGTGGAAAACTGTTTTTT. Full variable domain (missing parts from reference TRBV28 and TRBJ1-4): DVKVTQSSRYLVKRTGEKVFLECVQDMDHENMFWYRQDPGLGLRLIYFSYDVKMKEKGDIPEGYSVSREKKERFSLILESASTNQTSMYLCASSSFRVAGGKLFFGSGTQLSVL.

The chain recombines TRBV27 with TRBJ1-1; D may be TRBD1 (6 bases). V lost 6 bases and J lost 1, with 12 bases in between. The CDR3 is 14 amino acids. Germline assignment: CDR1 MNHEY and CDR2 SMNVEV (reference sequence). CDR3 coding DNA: TGTGCCAGCAGAAGACAGGATACGAACACTGAAGCTTTCTTT. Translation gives CASRRQDTNTEAFF.

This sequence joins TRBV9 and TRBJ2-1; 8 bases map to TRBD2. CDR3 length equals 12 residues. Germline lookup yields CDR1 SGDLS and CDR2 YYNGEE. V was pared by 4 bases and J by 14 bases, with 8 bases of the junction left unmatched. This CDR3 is CASSPGGALKFF. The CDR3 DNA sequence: TGTGCCAGCAGCCCCGGGGGGGCCTTAAAGTTCTTC.

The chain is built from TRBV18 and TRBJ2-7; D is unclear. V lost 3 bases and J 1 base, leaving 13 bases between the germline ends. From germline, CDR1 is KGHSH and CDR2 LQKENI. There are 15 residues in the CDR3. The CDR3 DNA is TGTGCCAGCTCACCCCAGACAACCTCTTCCTACGAGCAGTACTTC. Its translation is CASSPQTTSSYEQYF.